This TCR beta chain derives from a study of monozygotic twins with inflammatory bowel disease. Collection of a 2.5 ml blood sample took place per donor. TCRdb reprocessed the 5' RACE reads, keeping one entry per CDR3 protein, no DNA. The specimen's table records approximately 200,000 distinct CDR3 sequences. This CDR3 comprises 16 residues. Germline V CDR1 and CDR2: DFQATT, SNEGSKA (reference sequence). V and J are TRBV20-1 and TRBJ2-3; TCRdb names TRBD2, which stays unverified in the absence of DNA. The specimen sequenced was blood. The sequence came from a human donor with ulcerative colitis or Crohn's disease, or a healthy co-twin of an affected twin (not recorded which). CDR3 sequence reads: CSAARGTSGVGDTQYF.